The clone carrying this T cell receptor (beta chain) came up many times. Its specificity is not known. The data are from a study of CD8 T cells in ankylosing spondylitis. Whole-study results and caveats: Roughly 8 highly homologous variants made up a TCR beta motif, and this motif appeared characteristic of ankylosing spondylitis blood.

Generation of TCR beta libraries employed quantitative 5'-RACE incorporating molecular barcodes. In TCRdb, the 5' RACE reads were re-called with MiXCR into one record per CDR3 protein. The sample contains around 140,000 distinct CDR3 sequences, about an eighth of which appear only once. The V gene's germline CDR1 is SNHLY and CDR2 FYNNEI. Trimming shortened V by 4 bases and J by 8 bases, and 15 bases separated the two germline ends. The CDR3 consists of 14 residues. The chain uses TRBV2 and TRBJ2-1; D uncertain. The sequence came from a female donor with ankylosing spondylitis or in good health (not recorded which). The material sequenced was blood, either unsorted or a sorted T cell fraction (not recorded which). The CDR3 nucleotides read TGTGCCAGCAGTGCCCTACCAGGTACAGATGAGCAGTTCTTC. Protein: CASSALPGTDEQFF.